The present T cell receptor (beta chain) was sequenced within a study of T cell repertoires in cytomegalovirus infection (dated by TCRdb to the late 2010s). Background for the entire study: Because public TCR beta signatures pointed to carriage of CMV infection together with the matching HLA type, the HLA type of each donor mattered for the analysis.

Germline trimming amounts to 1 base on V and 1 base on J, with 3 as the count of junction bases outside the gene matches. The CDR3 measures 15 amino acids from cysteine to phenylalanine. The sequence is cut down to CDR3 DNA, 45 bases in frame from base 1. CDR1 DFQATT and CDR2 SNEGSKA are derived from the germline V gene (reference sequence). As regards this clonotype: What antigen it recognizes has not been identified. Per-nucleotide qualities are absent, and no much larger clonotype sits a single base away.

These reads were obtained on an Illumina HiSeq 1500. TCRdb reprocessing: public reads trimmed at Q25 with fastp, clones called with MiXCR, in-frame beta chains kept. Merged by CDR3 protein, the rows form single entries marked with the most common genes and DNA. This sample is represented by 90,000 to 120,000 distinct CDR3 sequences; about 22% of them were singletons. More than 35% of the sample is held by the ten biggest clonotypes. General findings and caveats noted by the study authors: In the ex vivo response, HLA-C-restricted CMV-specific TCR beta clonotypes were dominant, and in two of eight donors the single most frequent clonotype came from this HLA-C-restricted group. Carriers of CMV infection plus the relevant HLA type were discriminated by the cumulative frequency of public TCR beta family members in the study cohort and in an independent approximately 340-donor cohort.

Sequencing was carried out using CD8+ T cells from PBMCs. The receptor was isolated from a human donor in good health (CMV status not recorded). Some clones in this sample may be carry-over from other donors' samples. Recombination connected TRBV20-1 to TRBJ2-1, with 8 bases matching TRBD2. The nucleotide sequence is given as TGCAGTGCTAGAGGACTAGCGCCTTCCTACAATGAGCAGTTCTTC. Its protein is CSARGLAPSYNEQFF.